This T cell receptor (beta chain) was identified in a study of early T cells in non-severe SARS-CoV-2 infection. Study context: The study sequenced bulk RNA from unsorted whole blood, with chains unpaired. Study findings and constraints: Database matching using VDJdb favored anti-spike CD8 responses, with private and CD4 specificities left missing.

The protocol attached unique molecular identifiers to individual cDNA molecules. From the 5' RACE reads, TCRdb called clonotypes with MiXCR, one entry per CDR3 protein. The sample gives about 99,000 distinct CDR3 sequences, over 15% of which show up once; 0.95% to 1.5% is in the top ten. Germline CDR1 and CDR2: MNHEY and SVGEGT. The CDR3 contains 15 residues. V lost 5 bases to trimming and J lost 2 bases; unmatched junction nucleotides: 4. This clonotype occurred a few times. The target antigen is unknown. Sequencing was carried out using whole blood. The sequence derives from an adult who was a healthcare worker with PCR-confirmed SARS-CoV-2 infection or an uninfected control (not recorded which). This chain links TRBV6-2 or TRBV6-3 with TRBJ2-7, with TRBD2 matching 12 bases. The CDR3 reads CASSLRTSGAYEQYF. CDR3 coding DNA: TGTGCCAGCAGTCTCCGGACTAGCGGGGCCTACGAGCAGTACTTC.